This T cell receptor (beta chain) is drawn from a study of T cell clonality in common variable immunodeficiency. Points from the study as a whole: Authors noted CVID clonality's cause needs subpopulation repertoire sequencing.

This clone appeared many times. Its antigen is still unknown. The observed sequence ends 3 residues before the CDR3 terminus, with the missing tail filled in from the germline J gene. V shed 5 bases, J shed 5 bases, and the junction held 6 bases outside the gene matches. Germline loops: CDR1 DFQATT, CDR2 SNEGSKA (reference sequence). The CDR3 loop spans 15 amino acids. Here immunoSEQ multiplex PCR was the method, and the copy in TCRdb shows in-frame clones only, minus some. Sampling found 40,000 to 65,000 clones, none seen once. Sequences were obtained from peripheral blood mononuclear cells. The V and J genes are TRBV20-1 and TRBJ2-3, with TRBD2 matching 14 bases. The clonotype was recovered from a person aged 18 to 75 in good health. The CDR3 DNA, read in part, is TGCAGTGCTGGGACTAGCGGGAGTATCGGAGATACG. As protein: CSAGTSGSIGDT. The complete CDR3 protein is CSAGTSGSIGDTQYF.